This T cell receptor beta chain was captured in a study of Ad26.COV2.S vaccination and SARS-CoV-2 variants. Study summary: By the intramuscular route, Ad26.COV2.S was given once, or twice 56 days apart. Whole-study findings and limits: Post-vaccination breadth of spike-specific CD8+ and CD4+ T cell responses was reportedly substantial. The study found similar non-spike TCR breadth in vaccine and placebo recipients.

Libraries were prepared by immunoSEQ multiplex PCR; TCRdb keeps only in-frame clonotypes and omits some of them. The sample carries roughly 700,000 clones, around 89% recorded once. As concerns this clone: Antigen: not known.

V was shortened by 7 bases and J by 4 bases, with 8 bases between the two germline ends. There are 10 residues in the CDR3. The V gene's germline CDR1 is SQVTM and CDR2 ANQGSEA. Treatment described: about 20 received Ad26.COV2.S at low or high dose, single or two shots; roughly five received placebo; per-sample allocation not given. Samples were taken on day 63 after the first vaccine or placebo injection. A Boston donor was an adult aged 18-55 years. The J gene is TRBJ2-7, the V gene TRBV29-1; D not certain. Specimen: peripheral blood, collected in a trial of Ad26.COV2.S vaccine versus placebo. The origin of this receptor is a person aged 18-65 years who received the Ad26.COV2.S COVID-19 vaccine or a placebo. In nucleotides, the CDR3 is TGCAGCGCGGGTGATTACGAGCAGTACTTC. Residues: CSAGDYEQYF.